A selection of T cell receptor beta chains follows, all from one sample in a study of OX40 agonist ivuxolimab in advanced cancers. Repertoires were generated with immunoSEQ multiplex PCR, while TCRdb's copy carries only in-frame clones and drops some. The repertoire holds 60,000 to 75,000 clones, around 80% seen once, with about 1.1% in the top ten. The starting material was CD4+ or CD8+ T cells sorted from blood, obtained in a trial of the OX40 agonist ivuxolimab. The source of these receptors is an adult with an advanced solid tumor such as melanoma, head and neck, liver or kidney cancer. CDR3s include the opening cysteine and the closing phenylalanine or tryptophan. The D gene is left open where the match is weak. For some rows the clone size is stated as once, few or many, or as a class when expanded; others skip it.

j_call: TRBJ1-2; d_call: NA; clone_size: NA; cdr3_length: 16; v_call: TRBV7-6; cdr3_aa: CASSPDGRPSSYGYTF; cdr3_nt: TGTGCCAGCAGCCCTGACGGGCGGCCTTCTAGCTATGGCTACACCTTC
j_call: TRBJ2-1; d_call: TRBD1; clone_size: NA; cdr3_length: 12; v_call: TRBV5-4; cdr3_aa: CASSLEGTGKFF; cdr3_nt: TGTGCCAGCAGCTTGGAAGGGACAGGGAAGTTCTTC
j_call: TRBJ2-6; d_call: NA; clone_size: NA; cdr3_length: 18; v_call: TRBV5-4; cdr3_aa: CASSLNKGVNSGANVLTF; cdr3_nt: TGTGCCAGCAGCTTGAATAAGGGAGTAAACTCTGGGGCCAACGTCCTGACTTTC
j_call: TRBJ2-5; d_call: TRBD1; clone_size: once; cdr3_length: 14; v_call: TRBV19; cdr3_aa: CASSITGARQAQYF; cdr3_nt: TGTGCCAGTAGTATAACAGGGGCGCGACAGGCCCAGTACTTC
j_call: TRBJ1-2; d_call: NA; clone_size: medium-sized; cdr3_length: 15; v_call: TRBV7-9; cdr3_aa: CASSLNPTADYGYTF; cdr3_nt: TGTGCCAGCAGCTTAAACCCTACAGCCGACTATGGCTACACCTTC
j_call: TRBJ1-6; d_call: NA; clone_size: NA; cdr3_length: 12; v_call: TRBV10-3; cdr3_aa: CAISEPRIPLHF; cdr3_nt: TGTGCCATCAGTGAGCCGCGGATTCCCCTCCACTTT
j_call: TRBJ2-3; d_call: NA; clone_size: NA; cdr3_length: 15; v_call: TRBV19; cdr3_aa: CASSIGGRITDTQYF; cdr3_nt: TGTGCCAGTAGTATAGGTGGCAGGATTACAGATACGCAGTATTTT
j_call: TRBJ2-7; d_call: TRBD1; clone_size: few; cdr3_length: 13; v_call: TRBV2; cdr3_aa: CASSLDRRGEQYF; cdr3_nt: TGTGCCAGCAGTCTGGACAGGCGAGGCGAGCAGTACTTC
j_call: TRBJ2-1; d_call: NA; clone_size: NA; cdr3_length: 17; v_call: TRBV1; cdr3_aa: CTNTTRAGGPSYNEQFF; cdr3_nt: TGCACCAATACGACTCGAGCGGGGGGGCCCTCCTACAATGAGCAGTTCTTC
j_call: TRBJ2-2; d_call: NA; clone_size: NA; cdr3_length: 16; v_call: TRBV6-9; cdr3_aa: CASSYTYSGRSGELFF; cdr3_nt: TGTGCCAGCAGTTATACCTACTCAGGGAGATCCGGGGAGCTGTTTTTT
j_call: TRBJ2-7; d_call: NA; clone_size: few; cdr3_length: 14; v_call: TRBV29-1; cdr3_aa: CSVKNDWIPYEQYF; cdr3_nt: TGCAGCGTCAAAAACGACTGGATTCCCTACGAGCAGTACTTC
j_call: TRBJ1-1; d_call: NA; clone_size: NA; cdr3_length: 13; v_call: TRBV19; cdr3_aa: CASDDRVHTEAFF; cdr3_nt: TGTGCCAGTGATGACCGGGTCCACACTGAAGCTTTCTTT
j_call: TRBJ1-5; d_call: NA; clone_size: NA; cdr3_length: 17; v_call: TRBV7-9; cdr3_aa: CASSLVSPGRYNQPQHF; cdr3_nt: TGTGCCAGCAGCTTAGTAAGCCCGGGACGGTATAATCAGCCCCAGCATTTT
j_call: TRBJ1-4; d_call: NA; clone_size: NA; cdr3_length: 12; v_call: TRBV29-1; cdr3_aa: CSVGTGGEKLFF; cdr3_nt: TGCAGCGTTGGGACTGGTGGGGAAAAACTGTTTTTT
j_call: TRBJ1-2; d_call: NA; clone_size: NA; cdr3_length: 13; v_call: TRBV30; cdr3_aa: CAWRNQGITGYTF; cdr3_nt: TGTGCCTGGAGGAACCAGGGGATCACCGGCTACACCTTC
j_call: TRBJ2-1; d_call: NA; clone_size: few; cdr3_length: 15; v_call: TRBV27; cdr3_aa: CASSFRMSGSNEQFF; cdr3_nt: TGTGCCAGCAGTTTCAGGATGAGTGGTTCCAATGAGCAGTTCTTC
j_call: TRBJ2-2; d_call: NA; clone_size: NA; cdr3_length: 16; v_call: TRBV11-3; cdr3_aa: CASSLVADTNTGELFF; cdr3_nt: TGTGCCAGCAGCTTAGTAGCGGATACGAACACCGGGGAGCTGTTTTTT
j_call: TRBJ1-3; d_call: NA; clone_size: NA; cdr3_length: 13; v_call: TRBV6-1; cdr3_aa: CASSSTAGNTIYF; cdr3_nt: TGTGCCAGCAGTAGTACGGCTGGAAACACCATATATTTT
j_call: TRBJ2-7; d_call: TRBD1; clone_size: NA; cdr3_length: 12; v_call: TRBV29-1; cdr3_aa: CSFATGAYEQYF; cdr3_nt: TGCAGCTTCGCGACAGGGGCCTACGAGCAGTACTTC
j_call: TRBJ1-6; d_call: NA; clone_size: NA; cdr3_length: 16; v_call: TRBV11-1; cdr3_aa: CASTRYPAFENSPLHF; cdr3_nt: TGTGCCAGCACCCGATACCCGGCTTTTGAGAATTCACCCCTCCACTTT
j_call: TRBJ2-3; d_call: TRBD2; clone_size: NA; cdr3_length: 15; v_call: TRBV2; cdr3_aa: CASSEVSGATDTQYF; cdr3_nt: TGTGCCAGCAGTGAAGTTAGCGGGGCCACAGATACGCAGTATTTT
j_call: TRBJ1-5; d_call: NA; clone_size: NA; cdr3_length: 14; v_call: TRBV6-5; cdr3_aa: CASSRTVSNQPQHF; cdr3_nt: TGTGCCAGCAGTAGGACAGTTTCTAATCAGCCCCAGCATTTT
j_call: TRBJ1-1; d_call: NA; clone_size: NA; cdr3_length: 17; v_call: TRBV9; cdr3_aa: CASSVAPSSRGYTEAFF; cdr3_nt: TGTGCCAGCAGCGTGGCCCCCTCCTCGAGGGGGTACACTGAAGCTTTCTTT
j_call: TRBJ1-1; d_call: TRBD1; clone_size: NA; cdr3_length: 16; v_call: TRBV10-3; cdr3_aa: CAIGGPGLRGNTEAFF; cdr3_nt: TGTGCCATCGGGGGTCCGGGCCTCAGGGGGAACACTGAGGCTTTCTTT
j_call: TRBJ2-5; d_call: TRBD1; clone_size: NA; cdr3_length: 13; v_call: TRBV5-4; cdr3_aa: CASSPGQQETQYF; cdr3_nt: TGTGCCAGCAGCCCGGGACAGCAAGAGACCCAGTACTTC
j_call: TRBJ2-7; d_call: TRBD1; clone_size: NA; cdr3_length: 16; v_call: TRBV5-1; cdr3_aa: CASSPGTGSVIYEQYF; cdr3_nt: TGCGCCAGCAGCCCGGGGACAGGCTCAGTGATCTACGAGCAGTACTTC
j_call: TRBJ2-3; d_call: TRBD1; clone_size: NA; cdr3_length: 16; v_call: TRBV10-3; cdr3_aa: CAISESTGASTDTQYF; cdr3_nt: TGTGCCATCAGTGAGTCAACAGGGGCTTCGACAGATACGCAGTATTTT
j_call: TRBJ2-7; d_call: NA; clone_size: NA; cdr3_length: 15; v_call: TRBV5-1; cdr3_aa: CASRYREGSSYEQYF; cdr3_nt: TGCGCCAGCAGGTACAGGGAGGGAAGCTCCTACGAGCAGTACTTC
j_call: TRBJ2-7; d_call: TRBD1; clone_size: NA; cdr3_length: 12; v_call: TRBV7-8; cdr3_aa: CASTQGAGEQYF; cdr3_nt: TGTGCCAGCACCCAGGGGGCGGGGGAGCAGTACTTC
j_call: TRBJ2-5; d_call: NA; clone_size: NA; cdr3_length: 13; v_call: TRBV5-1; cdr3_aa: CASSRGLQETQYF; cdr3_nt: TGCGCCAGCAGCAGGGGACTGCAAGAGACCCAGTACTTC
j_call: TRBJ2-3; d_call: NA; clone_size: NA; cdr3_length: 15; v_call: TRBV19; cdr3_aa: CASSIGAVSTDTQYF; cdr3_nt: TGTGCCAGTAGTATAGGTGCGGTAAGCACAGATACGCAGTATTTT
j_call: TRBJ1-2; d_call: TRBD1; clone_size: NA; cdr3_length: 14; v_call: TRBV28; cdr3_aa: CQAGGTDPNYGYTF; cdr3_nt: TGTCAAGCAGGGGGGACAGATCCTAACTATGGCTACACCTTC
j_call: TRBJ1-6; d_call: TRBD1; clone_size: once; cdr3_length: 15; v_call: TRBV7-9; cdr3_aa: CASSWGTGENSPLHF; cdr3_nt: TGTGCCAGCAGCTGGGGGACAGGGGAAAATTCACCCCTCCACTTT
j_call: TRBJ1-1; d_call: NA; clone_size: NA; cdr3_length: 11; v_call: TRBV6-5; cdr3_aa: CASSYAGAAFF; cdr3_nt: TGTGCCAGCAGTTACGCGGGGGCGGCTTTCTTT
j_call: TRBJ2-1; d_call: NA; clone_size: NA; cdr3_length: 17; v_call: TRBV7-8; cdr3_aa: CASSSLWGPGTKDEQFF; cdr3_nt: TGTGCCAGCAGCTCCCTGTGGGGGCCCGGGACCAAAGATGAGCAGTTCTTC
j_call: TRBJ1-3; d_call: TRBD1; clone_size: once; cdr3_length: 18; v_call: TRBV28; cdr3_aa: CASSLPPGTAFSGNTIYF; cdr3_nt: TGTGCCAGCAGTTTACCCCCCGGGACAGCCTTCTCTGGAAACACCATATATTTT
j_call: TRBJ1-3; d_call: NA; clone_size: NA; cdr3_length: 17; v_call: TRBV18; cdr3_aa: CASSPLSGASSGNTIYF; cdr3_nt: TGTGCCAGCTCACCACTATCAGGGGCGAGCTCTGGAAACACCATATATTTT
j_call: TRBJ1-3; d_call: NA; clone_size: NA; cdr3_length: 13; v_call: TRBV30; cdr3_aa: CAWAPGGGNTIYF; cdr3_nt: TGTGCCTGGGCCCCCGGGGGAGGAAACACCATATATTTT
j_call: TRBJ1-1; d_call: NA; clone_size: NA; cdr3_length: 12; v_call: TRBV27; cdr3_aa: CAKYRLNTEAFF; cdr3_nt: TGTGCCAAATACAGGTTGAACACTGAAGCTTTCTTT
j_call: TRBJ2-5; d_call: NA; clone_size: once; cdr3_length: 13; v_call: TRBV5-1; cdr3_aa: CASRDNPQETQYF; cdr3_nt: TGCGCCAGCAGGGACAATCCTCAAGAGACCCAGTACTTC
j_call: TRBJ1-2; d_call: NA; clone_size: NA; cdr3_length: 14; v_call: TRBV18; cdr3_aa: CASSPAGVNYGYTF; cdr3_nt: TGTGCCAGCTCACCGGCCGGGGTTAACTATGGCTACACCTTC
j_call: TRBJ2-4; d_call: TRBD1; clone_size: NA; cdr3_length: 14; v_call: TRBV6-1; cdr3_aa: CASSGDRWENIQYF; cdr3_nt: TGTGCCAGCAGTGGGGACAGATGGGAAAACATTCAGTACTTC